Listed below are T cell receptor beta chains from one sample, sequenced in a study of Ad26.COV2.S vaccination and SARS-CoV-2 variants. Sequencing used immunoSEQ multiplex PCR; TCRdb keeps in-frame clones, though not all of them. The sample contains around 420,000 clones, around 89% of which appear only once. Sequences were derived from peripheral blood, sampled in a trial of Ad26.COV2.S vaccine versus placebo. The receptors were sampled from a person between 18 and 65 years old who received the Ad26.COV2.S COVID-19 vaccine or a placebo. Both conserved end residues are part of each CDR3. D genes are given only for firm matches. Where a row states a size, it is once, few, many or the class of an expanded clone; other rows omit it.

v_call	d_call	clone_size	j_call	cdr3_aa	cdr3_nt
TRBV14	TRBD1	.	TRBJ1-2	CASSARQGSTDGYTF	TGTGCCAGCAGCGCCCGACAGGGGAGTACGGATGGCTACACCTTC
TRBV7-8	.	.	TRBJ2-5	CASRRNRAETQYF	TGTGCCAGCAGGAGGAACAGGGCAGAGACCCAGTACTTC
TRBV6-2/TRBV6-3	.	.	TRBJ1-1	CASSPGSLTEAFF	TGTGCCAGCAGCCCGGGGTCTCTCACTGAAGCTTTCTTT
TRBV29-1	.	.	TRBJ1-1	CSVHPSGDGYTEAFF	TGCAGCGTTCATCCCTCAGGGGACGGATACACTGAAGCTTTCTTT
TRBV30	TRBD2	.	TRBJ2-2	CAWSSGGLETGELFF	TGTGCCTGGAGTAGCGGGGGCCTGGAGACCGGGGAGCTGTTTTTT
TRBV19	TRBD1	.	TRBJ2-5	CASSLEDRGQETQYF	TGTGCCAGTAGTTTGGAGGACAGGGGACAAGAGACCCAGTACTTC
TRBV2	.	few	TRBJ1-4	CATSVGVGIEKLFF	TGTGCCACCTCTGTAGGGGTCGGGATTGAAAAACTGTTTTTT
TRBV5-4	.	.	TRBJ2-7	CASSLSGTRAYEQYF	TGTGCCAGCAGCTTGTCAGGCACTCGAGCCTACGAGCAGTACTTC
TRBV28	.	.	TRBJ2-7	CASSLSPGREQYF	TGTGCCAGCAGTTTATCCCCAGGGAGGGAGCAGTACTTC
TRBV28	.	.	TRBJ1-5	CASSEAGGLGQPQHF	TGTGCCAGCAGTGAAGCGGGGGGACTAGGGCAGCCCCAGCATTTT
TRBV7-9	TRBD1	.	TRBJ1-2	CASSPPGQVPGYTF	TGTGCCAGCAGCCCCCCGGGACAGGTCCCCGGCTACACCTTC
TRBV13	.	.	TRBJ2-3	CASSSSSGGQGDTQYF	TGTGCCAGCAGCTCTAGCTCAGGGGGGCAGGGAGATACGCAGTATTTT
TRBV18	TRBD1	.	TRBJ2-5	CASSPPADRDTKETQYF	TGTGCCAGCTCACCACCGGCCGACAGGGACACCAAAGAGACCCAGTACTTC
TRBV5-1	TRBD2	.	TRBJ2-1	CASSSSGGAFGEQFF	TGCGCCAGCAGCTCAAGCGGGGGGGCCTTTGGTGAGCAGTTCTTC
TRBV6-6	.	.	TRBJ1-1	CASSYSRPGGEAFF	TGTGCCAGCAGTTACTCTCGCCCAGGTGGCGAAGCTTTCTTT
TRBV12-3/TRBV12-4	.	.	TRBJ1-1	CASSVRRATEAFF	TGTGCCAGCAGTGTACGGCGGGCCACTGAAGCTTTCTTT
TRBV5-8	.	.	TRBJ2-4	CASSLGVYIQYF	TGTGCCAGCAGCTTGGGGGTATACATTCAGTACTTC
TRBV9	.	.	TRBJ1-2	CASSVGGQDYGYTF	TGTGCCAGCAGCGTAGGGGGGCAGGACTATGGCTACACCTTC
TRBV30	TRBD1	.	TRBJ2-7	CAWSFGQGINEQYF	TGTGCCTGGAGTTTCGGACAGGGGATAAACGAGCAGTACTTC
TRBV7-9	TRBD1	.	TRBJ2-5	CASSSPGQTQETQYF	TGTGCCAGCAGCTCCCCGGGACAGACCCAAGAGACCCAGTACTTC
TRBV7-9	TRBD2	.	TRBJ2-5	CASSSQGGQETQYF	TGTGCCAGCAGCTCCCAGGGAGGGCAAGAGACCCAGTACTTC
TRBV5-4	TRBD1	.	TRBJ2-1	CASSLETGPYNEQFF	TGTGCCAGCAGCTTGGAGACAGGGCCCTACAATGAGCAGTTCTTC
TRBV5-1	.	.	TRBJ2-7	CASSFAGTPGEQYF	TGCGCCAGCAGCTTCGCAGGGACCCCAGGCGAGCAGTACTTC
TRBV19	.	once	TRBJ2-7	CASSILDSSYEQYF	TGTGCCAGTAGTATCTTGGACAGCTCCTACGAGCAGTACTTC
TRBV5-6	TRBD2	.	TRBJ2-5	CASSPPLAAYQETQYF	TGTGCCAGCAGCCCCCCACTAGCGGCCTACCAAGAGACCCAGTACTTC
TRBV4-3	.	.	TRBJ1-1	CASSQAMMNTEAFF	TGCGCCAGCAGCCAGGCCATGATGAACACTGAAGCTTTCTTT
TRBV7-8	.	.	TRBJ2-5	CASSSPGSGSETQYF	TGTGCCAGCAGCTCCCCGGGTAGCGGTAGTGAGACCCAGTACTTC
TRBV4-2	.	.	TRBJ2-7	CASSLGDASYEQYF	TGTGCCAGCAGCCTTGGAGACGCCAGCTACGAGCAGTACTTC
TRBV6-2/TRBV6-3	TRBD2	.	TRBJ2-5	CASSYSSVASGLQETQYF	TGTGCCAGCAGTTACTCGAGTGTGGCTAGCGGACTACAAGAGACCCAGTACTTC
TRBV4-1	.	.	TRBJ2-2	CASSRTWRPENTGELFF	TGCGCCAGCAGCCGTACTTGGCGGCCAGAGAACACCGGGGAGCTGTTTTTT
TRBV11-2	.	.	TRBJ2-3	CASSLFSQGSDTQYF	TGTGCCAGCAGCTTATTTTCCCAGGGCTCAGATACGCAGTATTTT
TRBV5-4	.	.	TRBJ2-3	CASSLSRGTDTQYF	TGTGCCAGCAGCTTGTCGCGGGGCACAGATACGCAGTATTTT
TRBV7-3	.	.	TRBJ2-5	CASSYGVRRWETQYF	TGTGCCAGCAGCTACGGGGTCCGGAGATGGGAGACCCAGTACTTC
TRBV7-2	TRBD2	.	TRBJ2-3	CASSSLAGGSGSTQYF	TGTGCCAGCAGCTCCCTAGCGGGGGGGTCCGGGTCTACGCAGTATTTT
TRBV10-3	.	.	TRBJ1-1	CAISQPGGTEAFF	TGTGCCATCAGTCAACCCGGGGGCACTGAAGCTTTCTTT
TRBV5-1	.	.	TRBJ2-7	CASSLSAGPSYEQYF	TGCGCCAGCAGCTTGAGCGCGGGGCCCTCCTACGAGCAGTACTTC
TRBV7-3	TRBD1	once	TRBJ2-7	CASSLYGQGSYEQYF	TGTGCCAGCAGCTTATATGGACAGGGGAGCTACGAGCAGTACTTC
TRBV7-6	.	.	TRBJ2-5	CASSLAGGGETQYF	TGTGCCAGCAGCTTAGCGGGGGGAGGTGAGACCCAGTACTTC
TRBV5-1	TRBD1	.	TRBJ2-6	CASSLFPPLTGTVSGANVLTF	TGCGCCAGCAGCTTATTCCCCCCGTTGACAGGGACCGTCTCTGGGGCCAACGTCCTGACTTTC
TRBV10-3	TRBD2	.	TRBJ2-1	CAIEAGGAPSSYNEQFF	TGTGCCATCGAAGCGGGGGGGGCCCCGAGCTCCTACAATGAGCAGTTCTTC
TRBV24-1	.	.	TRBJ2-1	CATSGEGGAQFF	TGTGCCACCAGCGGCGAGGGGGGGGCGCAGTTCTTC
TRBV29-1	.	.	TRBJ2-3	CSVEGASTDTQYF	TGCAGCGTTGAAGGGGCCAGCACAGATACGCAGTATTTT
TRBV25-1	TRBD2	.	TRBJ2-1	CASYRASGTPNNEQFF	TGTGCCAGTTATAGGGCTAGCGGGACCCCTAACAATGAGCAGTTCTTC